The source of this TCR beta chain is a study of T cells after somatic rescue of genetic block. CDR3 size: 12 residues. Between the trimmed V and J ends, which lost 10 bases and 2 bases, there was a span of 11 bases. CDR1 is MNHNS, CDR2 SASEGT, per germline. Profiled with immunoSEQ multiplex PCR; TCRdb holds only in-frame clones, not every one. Of around 15,000 clones listed, 60% to 75% were seen once; the top ten hold 25% to 35%. The chain is built from TRBV6-1 and TRBJ1-1; D remains ambiguous. This TCR came from a man aged 18 to 30. The material sequenced was peripheral blood mononuclear cells (PBMCs). CDR3 bases: TGTGCCACCATGGGGTTTAACACTGAAGCTTTCTTT. Its protein product is CATMGFNTEAFF.